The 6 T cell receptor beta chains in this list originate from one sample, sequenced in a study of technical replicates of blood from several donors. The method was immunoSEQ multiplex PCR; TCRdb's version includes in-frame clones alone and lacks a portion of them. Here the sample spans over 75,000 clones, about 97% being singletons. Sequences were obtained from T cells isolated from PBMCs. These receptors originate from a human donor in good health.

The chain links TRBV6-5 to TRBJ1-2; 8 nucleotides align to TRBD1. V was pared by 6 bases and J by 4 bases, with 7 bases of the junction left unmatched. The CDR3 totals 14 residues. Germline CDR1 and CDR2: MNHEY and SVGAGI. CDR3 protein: CASSLGTGIYGYTF. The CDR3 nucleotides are TGTGCCAGCAGCCTCGGGACAGGAATCTATGGCTACACCTTC.

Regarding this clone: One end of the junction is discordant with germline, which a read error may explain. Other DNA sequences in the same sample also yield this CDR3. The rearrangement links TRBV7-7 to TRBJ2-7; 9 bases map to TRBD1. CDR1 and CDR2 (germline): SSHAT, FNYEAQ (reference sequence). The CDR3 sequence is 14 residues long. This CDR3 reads CASSPGTGSYEQYF. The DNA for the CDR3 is TGTGCTAGCAGCCCCGGGACAGGGAGCTACGAGCAGTACTTC.

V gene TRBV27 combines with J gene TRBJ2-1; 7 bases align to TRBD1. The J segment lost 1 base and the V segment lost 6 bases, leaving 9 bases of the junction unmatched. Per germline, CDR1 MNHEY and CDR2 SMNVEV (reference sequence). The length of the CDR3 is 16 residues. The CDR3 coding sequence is TGTGCCAGCAGCCACAGGGGAATGAGGTCCTACAATGAGCAGTTCTTC. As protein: CASSHRGMRSYNEQFF.

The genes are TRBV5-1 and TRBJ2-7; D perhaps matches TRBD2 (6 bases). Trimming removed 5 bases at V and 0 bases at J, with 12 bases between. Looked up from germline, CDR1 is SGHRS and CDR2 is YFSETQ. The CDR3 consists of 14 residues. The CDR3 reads CASRGAGLSYEQYF. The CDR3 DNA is TGCGCCAGCAGGGGAGCGGGCCTCTCCTACGAGCAGTACTTC.

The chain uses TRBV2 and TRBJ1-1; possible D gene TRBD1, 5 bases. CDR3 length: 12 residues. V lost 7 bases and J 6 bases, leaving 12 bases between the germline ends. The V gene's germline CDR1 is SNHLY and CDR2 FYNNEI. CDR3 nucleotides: TGTGCCAGCAAACAGGCATATGCTGAAGCTTTCTTT. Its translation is CASKQAYAEAFF.

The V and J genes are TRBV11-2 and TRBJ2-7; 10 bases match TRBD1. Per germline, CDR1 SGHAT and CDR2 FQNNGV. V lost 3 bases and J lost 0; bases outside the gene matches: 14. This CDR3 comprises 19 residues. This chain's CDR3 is CASSLRMGIGTGVSYEQYF. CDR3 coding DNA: TGTGCCAGCAGCTTGCGGATGGGAATCGGGACAGGGGTCTCCTACGAGCAGTACTTC. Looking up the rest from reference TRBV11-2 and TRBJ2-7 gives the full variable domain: EAGVAQSPRYKIIEKRQSVAFWCNPISGHATLYWYQQILGQGPKLLIQFQNNGVVDDSQLPKDRFSAERLKGVDSTLKIQPAKLEDSAVYLCASSLRMGIGTGVSYEQYFGPGTRLTVT.